The clone carrying this T cell receptor beta chain was seen only once. Antigen unknown. Each replicate PCR on the sorted subsets used around 200 ng DNA (around 30,000 T cell genomes). Method: immunoSEQ multiplex PCR; TCRdb's copy keeps in-frame clones and lacks some. The sample has roughly 2,300,000 clones; 92% are singletons. This sample was included in a study of shared clonotypes between healthy human individuals. Across the study: Participating donors consisted of a couple of women and a few men aged 18 to 49. Whole-study findings and limits: Tissue TCR repertoires likely differ from these blood-only repertoires.

Trimming took off 2 bases at V and 0 bases at J, with 12 bases between the two ends. This CDR3 region has 16 residues. The germline CDR1 and CDR2 sequences are SGHNT and YYREEE (reference sequence). This sequence originates from a man between 18 and 35 years old in good health. Some clones in this sample may be carry-over from other donors' samples. The V and J genes are TRBV5-4 and TRBJ1-3; no clear D. Material for sequencing was naive CD4+ T cells from PBMCs. As to subset: CD45RA+ positively selected. CDR3: CASSLATVHSGNTIYF. The CDR3 DNA is TGTGCCAGCAGCTTAGCGACGGTCCACTCTGGAAACACCATATATTTT. Based on the CDR3 plus reference TRBV5-4 and TRBJ1-3, the full variable domain is ETGVTQSPTHLIKTRGQQVTLRCSSQSGHNTVSWYQQALGQGPQFIFQYYREEENGRGNFPPRFSGLQFPNYSSELNVNALELDDSALYLCASSLATVHSGNTIYFGEGSWLTVV.